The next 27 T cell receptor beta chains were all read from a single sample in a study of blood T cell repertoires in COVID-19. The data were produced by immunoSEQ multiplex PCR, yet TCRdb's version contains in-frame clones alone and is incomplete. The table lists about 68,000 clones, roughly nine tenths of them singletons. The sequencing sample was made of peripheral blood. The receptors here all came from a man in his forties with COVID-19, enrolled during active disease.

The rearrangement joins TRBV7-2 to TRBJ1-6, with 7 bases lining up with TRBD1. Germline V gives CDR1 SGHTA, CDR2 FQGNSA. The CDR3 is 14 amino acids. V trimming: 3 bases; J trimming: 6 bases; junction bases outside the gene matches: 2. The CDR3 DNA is TGTGCCAGCAGCTTGCAGGGGGGTAATTCACCCCTCCACTTT. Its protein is CASSLQGGNSPLHF.

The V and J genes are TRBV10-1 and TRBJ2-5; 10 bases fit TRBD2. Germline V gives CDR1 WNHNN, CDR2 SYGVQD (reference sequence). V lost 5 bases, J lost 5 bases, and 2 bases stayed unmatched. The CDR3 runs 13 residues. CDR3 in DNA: TGCGCCAGCAGTAAGACTAGCGGGGAGACCCAGTACTTC. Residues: CASSKTSGETQYF.

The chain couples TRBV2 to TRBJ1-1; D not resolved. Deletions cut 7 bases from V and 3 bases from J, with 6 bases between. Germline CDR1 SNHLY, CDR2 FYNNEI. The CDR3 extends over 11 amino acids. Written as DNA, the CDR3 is TGTGCCAGCACCCAGGACACTGAAGCTTTCTTT. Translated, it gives CASTQDTEAFF.

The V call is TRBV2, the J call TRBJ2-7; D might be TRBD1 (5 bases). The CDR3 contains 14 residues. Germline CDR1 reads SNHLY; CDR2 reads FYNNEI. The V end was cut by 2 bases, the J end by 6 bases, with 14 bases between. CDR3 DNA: TGTGCCAGCAGTGAACAGGGTAATGTAGGCGAGCAGTACTTC. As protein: CASSEQGNVGEQYF.

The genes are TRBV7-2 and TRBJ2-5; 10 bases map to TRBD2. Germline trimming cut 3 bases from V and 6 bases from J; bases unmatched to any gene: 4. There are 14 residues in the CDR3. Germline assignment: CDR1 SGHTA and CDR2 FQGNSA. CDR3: CASSFPSGGQTQYF. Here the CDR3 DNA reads TGTGCCAGCAGCTTCCCTAGCGGGGGACAGACCCAGTACTTC.

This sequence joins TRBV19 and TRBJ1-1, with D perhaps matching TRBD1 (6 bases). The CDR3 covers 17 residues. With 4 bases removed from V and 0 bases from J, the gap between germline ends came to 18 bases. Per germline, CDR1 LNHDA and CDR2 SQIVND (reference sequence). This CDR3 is CASSTNRDKGLNTEAFF. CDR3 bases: TGTGCCAGTAGTACGAACCGGGACAAGGGGTTGAACACTGAAGCTTTCTTT.

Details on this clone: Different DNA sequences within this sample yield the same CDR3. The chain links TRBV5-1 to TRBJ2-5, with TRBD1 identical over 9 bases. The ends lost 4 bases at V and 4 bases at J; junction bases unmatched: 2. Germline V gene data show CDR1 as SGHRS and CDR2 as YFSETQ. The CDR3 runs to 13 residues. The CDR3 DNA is TGCGCCAGCAGCCCGGGACAGGGAGAGACCCAGTACTTC. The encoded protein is CASSPGQGETQYF.

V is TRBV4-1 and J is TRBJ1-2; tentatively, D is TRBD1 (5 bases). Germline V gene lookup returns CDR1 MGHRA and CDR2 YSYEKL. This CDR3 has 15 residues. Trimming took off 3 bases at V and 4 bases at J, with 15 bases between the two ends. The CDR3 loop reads CASSQDPGHVYGYTF. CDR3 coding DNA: TGCGCCAGCAGCCAGGATCCTGGACATGTCTATGGCTACACCTTC.

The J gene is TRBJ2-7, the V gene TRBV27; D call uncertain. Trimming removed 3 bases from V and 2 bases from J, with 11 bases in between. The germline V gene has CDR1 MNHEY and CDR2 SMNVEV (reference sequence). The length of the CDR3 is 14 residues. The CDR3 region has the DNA TGTGCCAGCAGTTTTGCGGTTAGGCCCTACGAGCAGTACTTC. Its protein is CASSFAVRPYEQYF.

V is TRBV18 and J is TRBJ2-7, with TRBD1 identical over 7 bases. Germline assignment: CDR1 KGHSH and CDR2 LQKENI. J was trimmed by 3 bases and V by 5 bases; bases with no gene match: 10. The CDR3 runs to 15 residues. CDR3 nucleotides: TGTGCCAGCTCATCATACGGGACAGAGAACTACGAGCAGTACTTC. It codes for CASSSYGTENYEQYF.

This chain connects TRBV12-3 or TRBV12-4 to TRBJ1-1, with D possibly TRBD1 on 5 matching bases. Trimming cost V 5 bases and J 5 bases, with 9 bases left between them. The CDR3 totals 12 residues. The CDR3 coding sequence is TGTGCCAGCAGTCGGGAGGGGACTGAAGCTTTCTTT. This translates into CASSREGTEAFF.

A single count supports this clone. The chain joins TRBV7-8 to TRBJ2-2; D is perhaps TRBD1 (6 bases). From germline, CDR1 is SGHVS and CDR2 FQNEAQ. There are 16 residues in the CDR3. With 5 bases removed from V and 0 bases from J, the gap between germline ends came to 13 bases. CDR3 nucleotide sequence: TGTGCCAGCAGCCCGCTGGGGGCGGCGAACACCGGGGAGCTGTTTTTT. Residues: CASSPLGAANTGELFF.

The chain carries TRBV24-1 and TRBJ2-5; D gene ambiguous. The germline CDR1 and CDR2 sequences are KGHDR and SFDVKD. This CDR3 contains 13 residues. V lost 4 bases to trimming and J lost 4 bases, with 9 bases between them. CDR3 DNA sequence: TGTGCCACCAGTGAGGCGGATCGAGAGACCCAGTACTTC. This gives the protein CATSEADRETQYF.

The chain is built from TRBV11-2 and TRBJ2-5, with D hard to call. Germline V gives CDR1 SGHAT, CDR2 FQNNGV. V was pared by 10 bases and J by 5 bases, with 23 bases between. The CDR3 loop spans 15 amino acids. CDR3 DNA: TGTGCCAACATCCTGGCCCCGCTGCCCTCTGAGACCCAGTACTTC. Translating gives CANILAPLPSETQYF.

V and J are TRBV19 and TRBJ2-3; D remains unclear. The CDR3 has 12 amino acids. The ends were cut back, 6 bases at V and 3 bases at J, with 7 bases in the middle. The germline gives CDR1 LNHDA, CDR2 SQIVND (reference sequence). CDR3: CASSETTDTQYF. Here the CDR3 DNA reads TGTGCCAGTAGCGAAACAACAGATACGCAGTATTTT.

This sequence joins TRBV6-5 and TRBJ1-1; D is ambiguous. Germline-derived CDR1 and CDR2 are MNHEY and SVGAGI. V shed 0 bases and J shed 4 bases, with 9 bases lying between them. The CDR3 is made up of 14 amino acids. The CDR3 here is CASSYSSFGTEAFF. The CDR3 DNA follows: TGTGCCAGCAGTTACTCGAGTTTCGGCACTGAAGCTTTCTTT.

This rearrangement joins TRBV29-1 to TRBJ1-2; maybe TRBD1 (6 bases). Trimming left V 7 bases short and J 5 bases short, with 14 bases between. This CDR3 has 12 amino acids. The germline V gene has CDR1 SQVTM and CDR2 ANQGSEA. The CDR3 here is CSARRQEYGYTF. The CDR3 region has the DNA TGCAGCGCCCGGAGACAGGAGTATGGCTACACCTTC.

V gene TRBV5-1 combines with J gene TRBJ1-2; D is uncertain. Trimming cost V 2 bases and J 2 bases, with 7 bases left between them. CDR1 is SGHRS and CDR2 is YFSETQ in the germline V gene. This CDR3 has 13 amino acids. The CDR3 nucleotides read TGCGCCAGCAGCTTCGACTTAAACTATGGCTACACCTTC. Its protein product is CASSFDLNYGYTF.

The CDR3 nucleotides read TGTGCCAGCAGCTTCCTTAGCGACCCCAGCTCCTACAATGAGCAGTTCTTC. Translation: CASSFLSDPSSYNEQFF. The chain employs TRBV7-3 and TRBJ2-1, with D possibly TRBD2 on 5 matching bases. The CDR3 contains 17 residues. CDR1 is SGHTA, CDR2 FQGTGA, per germline. Trimming cost V 3 bases and J 0 bases, with 15 bases left between them.

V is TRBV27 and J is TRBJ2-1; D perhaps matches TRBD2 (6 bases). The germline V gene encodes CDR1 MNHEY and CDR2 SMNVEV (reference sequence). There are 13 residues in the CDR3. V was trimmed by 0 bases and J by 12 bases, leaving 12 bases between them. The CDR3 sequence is CASSLSSTSPQFF. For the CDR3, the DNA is TGTGCCAGCAGTTTATCGAGTACTAGCCCGCAGTTCTTC.

CDR3 DNA: TGTGCCAGCAGTCCTACAGGGGGGGGCCAGCCCCAGCATTTT. Encoded protein: CASSPTGGGQPQHF. The chain joins TRBV6-5 to TRBJ1-5; 8 bases agree with TRBD1. This CDR3 has 14 residues. The V segment lost 5 bases and the J segment 7 bases; nucleotides outside the gene matches: 7. Germline loops: CDR1 MNHEY, CDR2 SVGAGI.

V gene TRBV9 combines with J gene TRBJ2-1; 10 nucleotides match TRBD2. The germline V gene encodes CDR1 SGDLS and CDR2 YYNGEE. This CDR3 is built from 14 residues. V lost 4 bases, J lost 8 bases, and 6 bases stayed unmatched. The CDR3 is CASSTGLASHEQFF. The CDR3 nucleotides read TGTGCCAGCAGCACGGGACTAGCGAGCCATGAGCAGTTCTTC.

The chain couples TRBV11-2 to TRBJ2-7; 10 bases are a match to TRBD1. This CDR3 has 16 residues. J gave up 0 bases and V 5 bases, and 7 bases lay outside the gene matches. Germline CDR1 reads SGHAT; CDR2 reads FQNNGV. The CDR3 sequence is CASSRPGQGNSYEQYF. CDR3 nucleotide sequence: TGTGCCAGCAGCAGGCCGGGACAGGGGAACTCCTACGAGCAGTACTTC.

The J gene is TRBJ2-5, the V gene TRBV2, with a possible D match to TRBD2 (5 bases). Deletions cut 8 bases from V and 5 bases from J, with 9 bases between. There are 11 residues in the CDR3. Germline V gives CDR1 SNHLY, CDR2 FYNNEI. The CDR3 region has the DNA TGTGCCAGCTCGGAGGAGGAGACCCAGTACTTC. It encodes CASSEEETQYF. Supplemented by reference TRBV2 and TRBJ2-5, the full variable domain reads EPEVTQTPSHQVTQMGQEVILRCVPISNHLYFYWYRQILGQKVEFLVSFYNNEISEKSEIFDDQFSVERPDGSNFTLKIRSTKLEDSAMYFCASSEEETQYFGPGTRLLVL.

The chain's CDR3 is CASSPRDLAGQNSPLHF. CDR3 in DNA: TGTGCCAGCTCCCCCCGCGATTTGGCAGGGCAAAATTCACCCCTCCACTTT. J is TRBJ1-6 and V is TRBV18; possibly TRBD1 for D (5 bases). The CDR3 is 17 residues long. V lost 6 bases and J 7 bases, leaving 22 bases between the germline ends. Germline V lookup: CDR1 KGHSH, CDR2 LQKENI. Combining the CDR3 with reference TRBV18 and TRBJ1-6 gives the whole variable domain NAGVMQNPRHLVRRRGQEARLRCSPMKGHSHVYWYRQLPEEGLKFMVYLQKENIIDESGMPKERFSAEFPKEGPSILRIQQVVRGDSAAYFCASSPRDLAGQNSPLHFGNGTRLTVT.

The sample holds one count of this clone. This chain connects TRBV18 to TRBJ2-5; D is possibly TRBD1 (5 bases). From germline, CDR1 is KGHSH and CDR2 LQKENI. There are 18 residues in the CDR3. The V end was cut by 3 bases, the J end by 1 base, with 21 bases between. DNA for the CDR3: TGTGCCAGCTCACCGCCCCAAACAGGCATCGGGCTCCAAGAGACCCAGTACTTC. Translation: CASSPPQTGIGLQETQYF.

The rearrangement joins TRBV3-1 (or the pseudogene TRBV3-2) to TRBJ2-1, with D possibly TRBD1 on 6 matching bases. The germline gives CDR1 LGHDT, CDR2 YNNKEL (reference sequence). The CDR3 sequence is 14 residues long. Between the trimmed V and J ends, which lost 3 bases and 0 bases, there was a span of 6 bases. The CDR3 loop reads CASSHRGSYNEQFF. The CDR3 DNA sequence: TGTGCCAGCAGCCACAGGGGCTCCTACAATGAGCAGTTCTTC.